These 10 T cell receptor beta chains came from one sample sequenced in a study of regulatory T cells in long-lasting Graves disease. Researchers made TCR beta libraries by using iRepertoire HTBI primers and running Arm-PCR on CDR3 regions. Each CDR3 protein gets one entry after TCRdb re-called the multiplex PCR reads with MiXCR. The profile shows about 460,000 distinct CDR3 sequences, 13% to 15% of them singletons. Time point defined: newly diagnosed GD, antithyroid drugs for less than 3 months. The TCR library was made from RNA extracted from PBMCs. A further study also used this sample, focusing on T cells in Graves' hyperthyroidism and ophthalmopathy.

The input for sequencing was peripheral blood mononuclear cells (PBMCs), taken at new diagnosis, from a patient treated with antithyroid drugs. The receptors derive from a woman in her 50s with Graves disease.

There are a few counts of this clonotype. The chain employs TRBV20-1 and TRBJ2-5, with TRBD2 identical over 7 bases. With 2 bases clipped from V and 5 bases from J, the junction kept 5 bases outside the gene matches. Germline V CDR1 and CDR2: DFQATT, SNEGSKA (reference sequence). The CDR3 consists of 13 residues. The DNA for the CDR3 is TGCAGTGCTAGATCAGCGGGGAAGGAGACCCAGTACTTC. This codes for CSARSAGKETQYF.

The rearrangement joins TRBV12-3 or TRBV12-4 to TRBJ2-2; 10 nucleotides match TRBD2. The CDR3 spans 16 residues. The junction had 10 bases not matched to a gene; V was cut back by 7 bases and J by 5 bases. The CDR3 bases are TGTGCCAGCACCACTCTGCCGGGACTAGCGACCGGGGAGCTGTTTTTT. It is translated as CASTTLPGLATGELFF.

In its sample, this clonotype was seen a few times. The gene calls are TRBV6-2 or TRBV6-3 and TRBJ1-6, with D maybe TRBD1 (6 bases). V was cut by 2 bases and J by 7 bases, with 21 bases left in between. The CDR3 runs 18 residues. Germline V gene lookup returns CDR1 MNHEY and CDR2 SVGEGT. Written as DNA, the CDR3 is TGTGCCAGCAGTTACCGGCGGGGGGCCCCACCTGGGAATTCACCCCTCCACTTT. This translates into CASSYRRGAPPGNSPLHF.

This chain connects TRBV5-1 to TRBJ2-2, with no clear D. CDR1 is SGHRS and CDR2 is YFSETQ in the germline V gene. Trimming left V 4 bases short and J 4 bases short, with 14 bases between. This CDR3 comprises 15 residues. CDR3 nucleotide sequence: TGCGCCAGCAGCAACCTCAGCCCACTCACCGGGGAGCTGTTTTTT. This translates into CASSNLSPLTGELFF.

This chain connects TRBV19 to TRBJ2-7, with a tentative D call TRBD2 (6 bases). Germline CDR1 LNHDA, CDR2 SQIVND (reference sequence). This CDR3 is built from 15 residues. The V gene lost 6 bases and the J gene lost 0 bases, with 15 bases spanning the gap. In nucleotides, the CDR3 is TGTGCCAGTAGCGCCGGGACTGGCAGCTCCTACGAGCAGTACTTC. Its translation is CASSAGTGSSYEQYF. The full variable domain, with the rest looked up from reference TRBV19 and TRBJ2-7, is DGGITQSPKYLFRKEGQNVTLSCEQNLNHDAMYWYRQDPGQGLRLIYYSQIVNDFQKGDIAEGYSVSREKKESFPLTVTSAQKNPTAFYLCASSAGTGSSYEQYFGPGTRLTVT.

There are many counts of this clonotype. The chain is built from TRBV3-1 and TRBJ2-1; 9 nucleotides line up with TRBD1. This CDR3 has 15 residues. Germline V CDR1 and CDR2: LGHDT, YNNKEL (reference sequence). Unmatched junction bases numbered 6, after V lost 3 bases and J lost 6 bases. CDR3 sequence (DNA): TGTGCCAGCAGCCATGGACAGGGGATAGGCAATGAGCAGTTCTTC. It translates to CASSHGQGIGNEQFF.

This clonotype was recorded a few times. The gene calls are TRBV9 and TRBJ2-5; 9 nucleotides match TRBD1. Germline V CDR1 and CDR2: SGDLS, YYNGEE. The CDR3 is made up of 15 amino acids. V shed 0 bases and J 4 bases; nucleotides not matched to a gene: 4. This CDR3 is CASSVAPDRGETQYF. The DNA for the CDR3 is TGTGCCAGCAGCGTAGCTCCGGACAGGGGAGAGACCCAGTACTTC.

This clonotype was seen many times. The rearrangement joins TRBV12-3 or TRBV12-4 to TRBJ2-5; D is undetermined. The CDR3 extends over 15 amino acids. Trimming cost V 5 bases and J 9 bases, with 22 bases left between them. This CDR3 is CASSPTPPLGSAQYF. CDR3 sequence (DNA): TGTGCCAGCAGTCCAACACCGCCCCTGGGGTCAGCCCAGTACTTC.

This clonotype was seen repeatedly, ten times or more. The rearrangement joins TRBV12-3 or TRBV12-4 to TRBJ2-1; TRBD2 matches 9 bases. The CDR3 length is 15 residues. The V and J ends lost 3 bases and 4 bases, in that order; junction bases with no gene match: 4. This CDR3 reads CASSFLSGGYNEQFF. CDR3 DNA: TGTGCCAGCAGTTTTTTAAGCGGGGGGTACAATGAGCAGTTCTTC.

The chain links TRBV7-8 to TRBJ1-5; tentative D call: TRBD1 (5 bases). From germline, CDR1 is SGHVS and CDR2 FQNEAQ. The CDR3 covers 16 residues. The ends were cut back, 0 bases at V and 6 bases at J, with 15 bases in the middle. The CDR3 loop reads CASSLAGWGFGQPQHF. In DNA form, the CDR3 reads TGTGCCAGCAGCTTAGCGGGGTGGGGGTTTGGTCAGCCCCAGCATTTT.